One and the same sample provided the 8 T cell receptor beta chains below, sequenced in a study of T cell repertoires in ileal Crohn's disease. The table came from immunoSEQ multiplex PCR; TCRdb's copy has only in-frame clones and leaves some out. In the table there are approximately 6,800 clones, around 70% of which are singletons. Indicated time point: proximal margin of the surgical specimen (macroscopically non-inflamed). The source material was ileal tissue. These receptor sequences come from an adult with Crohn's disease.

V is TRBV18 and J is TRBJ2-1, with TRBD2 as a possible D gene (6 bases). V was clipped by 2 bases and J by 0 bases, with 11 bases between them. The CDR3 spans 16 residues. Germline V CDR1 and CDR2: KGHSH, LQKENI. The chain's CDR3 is CASSPVSGSSYNEQFF. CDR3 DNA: TGTGCCAGCTCACCAGTTAGCGGAAGCTCCTACAATGAGCAGTTCTTC. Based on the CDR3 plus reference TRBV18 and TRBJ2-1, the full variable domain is NAGVMQNPRHLVRRRGQEARLRCSPMKGHSHVYWYRQLPEEGLKFMVYLQKENIIDESGMPKERFSAEFPKEGPSILRIQQVVRGDSAAYFCASSPVSGSSYNEQFFGPGTRLTVL.

The CDR3, as DNA: TGTGCCAGCAGCGCATACCGGGACAGTGGGCGTAGGGGCTCCTACAATGAGCAGTTCTTC. Translation gives CASSAYRDSGRRGSYNEQFF. The chain carries TRBV9 and TRBJ2-1; 7 bases align to TRBD1. Trimming cost V 3 bases and J 0 bases; bases outside gene matches: 18. The CDR3 length is 20 residues. Germline CDR1 and CDR2: SGDLS and YYNGEE.

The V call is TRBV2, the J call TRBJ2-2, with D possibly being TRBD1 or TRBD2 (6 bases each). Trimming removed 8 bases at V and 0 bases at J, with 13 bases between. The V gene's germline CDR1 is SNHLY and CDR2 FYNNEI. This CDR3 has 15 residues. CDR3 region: CASLVRGANTGELFF. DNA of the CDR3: TGTGCCAGCCTGGTGAGGGGGGCGAACACCGGGGAGCTGTTTTTT.

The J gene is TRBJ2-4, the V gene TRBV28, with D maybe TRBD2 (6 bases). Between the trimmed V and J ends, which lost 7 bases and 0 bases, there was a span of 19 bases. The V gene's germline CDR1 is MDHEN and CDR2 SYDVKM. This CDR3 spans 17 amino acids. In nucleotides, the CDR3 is TGTGCCAGCACCCACCTGGGCGGGGCGGGAGCCAAAAACATTCAGTACTTC. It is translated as CASTHLGGAGAKNIQYF.

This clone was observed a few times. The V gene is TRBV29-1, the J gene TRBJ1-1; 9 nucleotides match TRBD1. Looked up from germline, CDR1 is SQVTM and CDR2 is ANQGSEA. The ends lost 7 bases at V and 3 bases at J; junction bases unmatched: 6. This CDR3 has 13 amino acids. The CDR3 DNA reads TGCAGCGCGGCGTGGGACAGGGACACTGAAGCTTTCTTT. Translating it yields CSAAWDRDTEAFF.

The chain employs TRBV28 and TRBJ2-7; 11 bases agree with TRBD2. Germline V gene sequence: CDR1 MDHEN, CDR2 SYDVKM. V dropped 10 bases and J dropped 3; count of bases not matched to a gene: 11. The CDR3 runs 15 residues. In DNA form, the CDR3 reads TGTGCCACTCAACGTACGGGACTAGCGGTCTACGAGCAGTACTTC. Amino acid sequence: CATQRTGLAVYEQYF.

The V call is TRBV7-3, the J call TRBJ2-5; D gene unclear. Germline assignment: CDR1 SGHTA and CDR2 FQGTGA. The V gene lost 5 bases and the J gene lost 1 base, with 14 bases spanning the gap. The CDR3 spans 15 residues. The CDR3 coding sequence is TGTGCCAGCAGCCCAAGGCGGAATTTCCAAGAGACCCAGTACTTC. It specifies CASSPRRNFQETQYF.

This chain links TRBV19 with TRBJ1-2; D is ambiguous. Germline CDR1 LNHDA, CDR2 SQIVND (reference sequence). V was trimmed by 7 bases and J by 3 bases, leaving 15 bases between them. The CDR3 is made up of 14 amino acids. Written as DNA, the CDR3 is TGTGCCAGTACCGCTGAAAGGGCTTACTATGGCTACACCTTC. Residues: CASTAERAYYGYTF.